The clone carrying this TCR beta chain was recorded a few times. Its cognate antigen is unknown. The data were taken from a study of T cell responses to AZD1222 COVID-19 vaccine. Study observations and caveats: Clonal diversity was possibly underestimated, and white British individuals and females predominated among donors.

The V end was cut by 0 bases, the J end by 5 bases, with 6 bases between. The germline CDR1 and CDR2 sequences are SGDLS and YYNGEE. This CDR3 contains 13 residues. Only in-frame clones appear in the TCRdb table, and some are missing; sequencing was by immunoSEQ multiplex PCR. The data contain roughly 100,000 clones, over 80% of them singletons. The rearrangement joins TRBV9 to TRBJ2-1; D is unresolved. The receptor was isolated from an adult in good health. Source: peripheral blood, taken on day 0 of AZD1222 vaccination. CDR3 sequence (DNA): TGTGCCAGCAGCGTAGCCACGGACAATGAGCAGTTCTTC. Translation gives CASSVATDNEQFF.